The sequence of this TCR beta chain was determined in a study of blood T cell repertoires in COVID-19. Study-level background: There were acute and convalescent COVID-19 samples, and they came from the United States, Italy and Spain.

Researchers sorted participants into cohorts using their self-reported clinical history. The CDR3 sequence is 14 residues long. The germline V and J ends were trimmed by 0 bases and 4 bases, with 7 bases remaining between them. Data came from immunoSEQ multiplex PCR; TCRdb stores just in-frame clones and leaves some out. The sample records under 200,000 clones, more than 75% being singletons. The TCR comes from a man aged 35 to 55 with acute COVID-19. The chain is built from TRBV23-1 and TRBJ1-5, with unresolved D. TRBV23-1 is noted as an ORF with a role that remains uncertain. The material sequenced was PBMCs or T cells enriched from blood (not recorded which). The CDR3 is CASSQSRGNQPQHF. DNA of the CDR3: TGCGCCAGCAGTCAATCGCGGGGAAATCAGCCCCAGCATTTT.